This record concerns one TCR beta chain sequence. Trimming at V came to 5 bases and at J to 5 bases, leaving 8 bases not matched to a gene. Germline CDR1 is SGHTA and CDR2 is FQGNSA. CDR3 length: 15 amino acids. This record belongs to a study of cytomegalovirus exposure and HLA in healthy donors. The primer mix had 60 Vbeta and 13 Jbeta primers. The repertoire was sequenced with immunoSEQ multiplex PCR; TCRdb's copy has only in-frame clones and lacks some. The sample has approximately 100,000 clones, and its top ten clones hold about 0.59%. V is TRBV7-2 and J is TRBJ2-1, with 8 bases identical to TRBD1. The TCR comes from a man over 45 in good health and CMV-seronegative. The material sequenced was PBMCs. CDR3 region: CASSLSGGANNEQFF. As DNA, the CDR3 is TGTGCCAGCAGCCTTTCAGGGGGCGCAAACAATGAGCAGTTCTTC.